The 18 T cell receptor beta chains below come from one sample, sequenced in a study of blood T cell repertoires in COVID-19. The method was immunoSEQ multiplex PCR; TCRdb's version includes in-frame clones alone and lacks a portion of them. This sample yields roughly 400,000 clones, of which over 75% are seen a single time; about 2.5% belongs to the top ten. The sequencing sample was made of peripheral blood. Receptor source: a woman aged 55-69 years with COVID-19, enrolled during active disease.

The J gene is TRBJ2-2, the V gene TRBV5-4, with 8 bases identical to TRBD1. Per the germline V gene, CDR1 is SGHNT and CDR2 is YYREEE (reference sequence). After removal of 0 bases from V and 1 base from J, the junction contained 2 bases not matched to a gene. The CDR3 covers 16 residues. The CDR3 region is CASSLGQGRNTGELFF. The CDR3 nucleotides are TGTGCCAGCAGCTTGGGACAGGGGAGGAACACCGGGGAGCTGTTTTTT.

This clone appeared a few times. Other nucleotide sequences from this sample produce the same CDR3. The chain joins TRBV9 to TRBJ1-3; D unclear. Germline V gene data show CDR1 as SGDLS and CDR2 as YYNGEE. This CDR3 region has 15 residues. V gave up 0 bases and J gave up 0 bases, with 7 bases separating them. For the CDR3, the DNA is TGTGCCAGCAGCGTAGAGGGAGGCTCTGGAAACACCATATATTTT. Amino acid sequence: CASSVEGGSGNTIYF.

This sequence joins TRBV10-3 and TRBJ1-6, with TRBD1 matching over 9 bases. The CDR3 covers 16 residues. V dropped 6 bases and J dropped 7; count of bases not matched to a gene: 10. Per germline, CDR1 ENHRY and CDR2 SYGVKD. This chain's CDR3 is CAIRRATGQGNSPLHF. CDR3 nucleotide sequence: TGTGCCATCAGACGAGCGACGGGACAGGGAAATTCACCCCTCCACTTT.

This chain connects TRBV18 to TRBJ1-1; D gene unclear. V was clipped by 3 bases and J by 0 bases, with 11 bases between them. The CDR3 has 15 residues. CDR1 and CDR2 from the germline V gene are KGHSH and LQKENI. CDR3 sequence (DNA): TGTGCCAGCTCACCCGAGGGAGGGATGAACACTGAAGCTTTCTTT. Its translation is CASSPEGGMNTEAFF.

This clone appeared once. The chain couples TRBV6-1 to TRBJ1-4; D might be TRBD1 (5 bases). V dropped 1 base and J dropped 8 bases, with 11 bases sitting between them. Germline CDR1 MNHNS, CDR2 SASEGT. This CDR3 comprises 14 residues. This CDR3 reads CASSEVGGREKLFF. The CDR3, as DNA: TGTGCCAGCAGTGAAGTCGGGGGGAGGGAAAAACTGTTTTTT.

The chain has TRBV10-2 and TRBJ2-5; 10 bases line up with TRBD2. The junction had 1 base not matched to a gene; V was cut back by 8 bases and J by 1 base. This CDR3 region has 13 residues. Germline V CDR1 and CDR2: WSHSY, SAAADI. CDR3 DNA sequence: TGCGCCAGCCGGACTAGCGGCCAAGAGACCCAGTACTTC. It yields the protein CASRTSGQETQYF.

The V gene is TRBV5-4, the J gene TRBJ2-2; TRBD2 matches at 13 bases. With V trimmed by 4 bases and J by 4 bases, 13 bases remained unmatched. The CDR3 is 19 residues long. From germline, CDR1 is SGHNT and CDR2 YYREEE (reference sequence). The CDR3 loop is CASSPRTSGGQIPTGELFF. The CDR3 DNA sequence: TGTGCCAGCAGCCCTCGGACTAGCGGGGGCCAGATACCCACCGGGGAGCTGTTTTTT.

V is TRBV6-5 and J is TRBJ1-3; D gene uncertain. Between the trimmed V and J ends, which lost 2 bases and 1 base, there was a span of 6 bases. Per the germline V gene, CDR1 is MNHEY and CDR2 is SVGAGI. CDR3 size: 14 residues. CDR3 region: CASSYAGSGNTIYF. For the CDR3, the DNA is TGTGCCAGCAGTTACGCAGGATCTGGAAACACCATATATTTT.

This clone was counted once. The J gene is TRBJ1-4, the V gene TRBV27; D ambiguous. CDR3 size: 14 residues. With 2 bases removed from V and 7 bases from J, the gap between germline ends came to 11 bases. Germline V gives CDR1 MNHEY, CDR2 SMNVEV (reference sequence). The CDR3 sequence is CASSLNPRGEKLFF. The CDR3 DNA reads TGTGCCAGCAGTTTAAACCCTCGGGGTGAAAAACTGTTTTTT.

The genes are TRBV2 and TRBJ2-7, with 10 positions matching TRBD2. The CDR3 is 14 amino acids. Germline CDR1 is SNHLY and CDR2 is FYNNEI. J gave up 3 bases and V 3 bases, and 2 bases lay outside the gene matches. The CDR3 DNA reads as TGTGCCAGCAGTGAGCCTAGCGGGGGCTACGAGCAGTACTTC. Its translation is CASSEPSGGYEQYF.

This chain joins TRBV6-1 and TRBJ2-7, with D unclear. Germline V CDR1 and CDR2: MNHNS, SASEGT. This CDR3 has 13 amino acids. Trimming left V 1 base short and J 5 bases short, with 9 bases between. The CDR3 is CASSEDGLNEQYF. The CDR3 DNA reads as TGTGCCAGCAGTGAAGATGGCCTCAACGAGCAGTACTTC.

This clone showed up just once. The CDR3 DNA is TGTGCCAGCAGCAAAGGTCCAGGTCGCAATCAGCCCCAGCATTTT. It encodes CASSKGPGRNQPQHF. The rearrangement uses TRBV5-6 and TRBJ1-5; D is unresolved. Trimming removed 4 bases at V and 2 bases at J, with 13 bases between. The CDR3 has 15 amino acids. CDR1 is SGHDT and CDR2 is YYEEEE in the germline V gene. Supplemented by reference TRBV5-6 and TRBJ1-5, the full variable domain reads DAGVTQSPTHLIKTRGQQVTLRCSPKSGHDTVSWYQQALGQGPQFIFQYYEEEERQRGNFPDRFSGHQFPNYSSELNVNALLLGDSALYLCASSKGPGRNQPQHFGDGTRLSIL.

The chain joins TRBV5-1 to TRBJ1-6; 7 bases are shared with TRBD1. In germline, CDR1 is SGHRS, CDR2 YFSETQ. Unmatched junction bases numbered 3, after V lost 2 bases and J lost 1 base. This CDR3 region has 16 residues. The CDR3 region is CASSFRGLSYNSPLHF. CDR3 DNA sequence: TGCGCCAGCAGCTTTAGGGGGCTTTCCTATAATTCACCCCTCCACTTT.

The CDR3 region is CSEREAFF. For the CDR3, the DNA is TGCAGTGAGCGGGAAGCTTTCTTT. V and J are TRBV20-1 and TRBJ1-1; D gene ambiguous. Looked up from germline, CDR1 is DFQATT and CDR2 is SNEGSKA (reference sequence). The CDR3 covers 8 residues. Trimming stripped 7 bases from V and 8 bases from J, with 5 bases between.

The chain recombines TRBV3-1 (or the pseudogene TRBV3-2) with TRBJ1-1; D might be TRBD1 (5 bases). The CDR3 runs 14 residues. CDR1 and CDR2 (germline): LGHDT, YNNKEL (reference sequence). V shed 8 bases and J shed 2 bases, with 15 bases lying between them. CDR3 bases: TGTGCCAGCGCCCTCGGGGGACGAAACACTGAAGCTTTCTTT. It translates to CASALGGRNTEAFF.

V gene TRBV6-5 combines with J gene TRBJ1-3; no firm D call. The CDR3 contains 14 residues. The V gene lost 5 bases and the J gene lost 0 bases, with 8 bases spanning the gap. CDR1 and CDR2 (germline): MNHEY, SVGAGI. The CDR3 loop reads CASSHDFSGNTIYF. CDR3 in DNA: TGTGCCAGCAGTCACGACTTCTCTGGAAACACCATATATTTT.

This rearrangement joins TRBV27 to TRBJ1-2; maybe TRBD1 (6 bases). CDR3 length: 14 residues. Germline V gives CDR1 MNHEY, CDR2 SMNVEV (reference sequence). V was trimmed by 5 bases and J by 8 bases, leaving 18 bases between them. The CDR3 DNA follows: TGTGCCAGCAGTCCCCTTGGGGGCTTGCTGGGCTACACCTTC. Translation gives CASSPLGGLLGYTF.

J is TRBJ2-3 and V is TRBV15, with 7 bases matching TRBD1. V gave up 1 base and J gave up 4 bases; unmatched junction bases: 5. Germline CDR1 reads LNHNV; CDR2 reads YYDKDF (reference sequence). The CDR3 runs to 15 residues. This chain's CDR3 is CATSRGQGFSDTQYF. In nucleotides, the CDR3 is TGTGCCACCAGCAGAGGACAGGGTTTTTCAGATACGCAGTATTTT.